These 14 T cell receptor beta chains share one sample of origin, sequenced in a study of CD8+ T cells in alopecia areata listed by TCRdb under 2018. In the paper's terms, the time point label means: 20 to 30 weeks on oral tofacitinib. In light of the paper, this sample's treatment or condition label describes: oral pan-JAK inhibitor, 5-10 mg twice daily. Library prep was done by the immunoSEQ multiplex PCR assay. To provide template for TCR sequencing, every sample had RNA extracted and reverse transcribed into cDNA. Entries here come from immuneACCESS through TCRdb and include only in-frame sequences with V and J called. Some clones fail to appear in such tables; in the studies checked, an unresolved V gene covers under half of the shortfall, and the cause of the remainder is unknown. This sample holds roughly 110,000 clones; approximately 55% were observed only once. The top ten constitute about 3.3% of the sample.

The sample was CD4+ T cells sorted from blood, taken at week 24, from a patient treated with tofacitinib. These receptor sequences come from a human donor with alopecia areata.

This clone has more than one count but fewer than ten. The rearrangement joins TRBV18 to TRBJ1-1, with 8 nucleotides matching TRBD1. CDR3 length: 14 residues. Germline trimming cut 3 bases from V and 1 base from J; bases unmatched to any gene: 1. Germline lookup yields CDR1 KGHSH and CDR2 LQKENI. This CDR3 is CASSPDRGNTEAFF. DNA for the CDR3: TGTGCCAGCTCACCCGACAGGGGGAACACTGAAGCTTTCTTT.

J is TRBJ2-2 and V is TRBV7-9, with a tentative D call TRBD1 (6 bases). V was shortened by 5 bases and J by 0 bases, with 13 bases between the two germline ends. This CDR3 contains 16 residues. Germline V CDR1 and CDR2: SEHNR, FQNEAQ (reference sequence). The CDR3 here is CASSRIGTPNTGELFF. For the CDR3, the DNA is TGTGCCAGCAGCCGAATAGGGACACCGAACACCGGGGAGCTGTTTTTT.

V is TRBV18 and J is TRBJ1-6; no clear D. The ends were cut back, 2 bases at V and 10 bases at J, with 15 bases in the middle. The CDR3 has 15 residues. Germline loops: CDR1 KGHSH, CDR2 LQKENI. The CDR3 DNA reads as TGTGCCAGCTCACCAAGGGCCGCGATGGGATCACCCCTCCACTTT. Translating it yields CASSPRAAMGSPLHF. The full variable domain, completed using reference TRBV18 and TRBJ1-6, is NAGVMQNPRHLVRRRGQEARLRCSPMKGHSHVYWYRQLPEEGLKFMVYLQKENIIDESGMPKERFSAEFPKEGPSILRIQQVVRGDSAAYFCASSPRAAMGSPLHFGNGTRLTVT.

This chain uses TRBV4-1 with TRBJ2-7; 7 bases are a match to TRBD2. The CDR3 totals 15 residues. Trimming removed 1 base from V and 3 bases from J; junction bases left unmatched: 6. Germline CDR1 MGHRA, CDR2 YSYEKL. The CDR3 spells CASSQGRAGVYEQYF. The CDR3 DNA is TGCGCCAGCAGCCAAGGGAGGGCGGGGGTCTACGAGCAGTACTTC.

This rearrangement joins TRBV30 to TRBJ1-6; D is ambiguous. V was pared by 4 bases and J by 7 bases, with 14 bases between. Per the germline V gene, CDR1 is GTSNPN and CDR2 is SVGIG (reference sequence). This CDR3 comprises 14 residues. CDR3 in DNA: TGTGCCTGGACCCTGGGCGGAGGGAATTCACCCCTCCACTTT. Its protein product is CAWTLGGGNSPLHF.

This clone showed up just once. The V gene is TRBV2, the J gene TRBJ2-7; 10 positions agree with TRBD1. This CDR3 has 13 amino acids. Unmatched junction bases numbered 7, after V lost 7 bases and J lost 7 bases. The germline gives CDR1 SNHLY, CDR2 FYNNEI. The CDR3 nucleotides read TGTGCCAGCAAGGGGACAGGGGCAGGGGAGCAGTACTTC. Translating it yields CASKGTGAGEQYF. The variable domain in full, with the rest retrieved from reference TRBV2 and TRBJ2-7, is EPEVTQTPSHQVTQMGQEVILRCVPISNHLYFYWYRQILGQKVEFLVSFYNNEISEKSEIFDDQFSVERPDGSNFTLKIRSTKLEDSAMYFCASKGTGAGEQYFGPGTRLTVT.

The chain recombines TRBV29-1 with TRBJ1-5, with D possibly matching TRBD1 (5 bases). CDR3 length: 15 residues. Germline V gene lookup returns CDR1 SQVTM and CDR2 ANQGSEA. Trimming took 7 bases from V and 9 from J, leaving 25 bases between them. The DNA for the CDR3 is TGCAGCGCACCCCCAAGGCTCAGGGACGAAAGGCCCCAGCATTTT. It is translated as CSAPPRLRDERPQHF.

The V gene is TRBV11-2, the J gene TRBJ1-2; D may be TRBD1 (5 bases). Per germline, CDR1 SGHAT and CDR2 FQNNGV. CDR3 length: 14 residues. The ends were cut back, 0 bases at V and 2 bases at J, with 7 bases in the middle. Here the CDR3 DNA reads TGTGCCAGCAGCTTAGATGGGGGAAACTATGGCTACACCTTC. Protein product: CASSLDGGNYGYTF.

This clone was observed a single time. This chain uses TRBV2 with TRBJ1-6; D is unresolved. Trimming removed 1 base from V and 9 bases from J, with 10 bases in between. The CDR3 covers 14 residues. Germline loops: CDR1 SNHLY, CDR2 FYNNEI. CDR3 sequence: CASSEEGGTSPLHF. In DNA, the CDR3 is TGTGCCAGCAGTGAAGAGGGAGGAACTTCACCCCTCCACTTT.

CDR3 sequence (DNA): TGTGCCAGCAGCACCGGGACTAGCACAGATACGCAGTATTTT. Translation gives CASSTGTSTDTQYF. The genes are TRBV7-2 and TRBJ2-3; TRBD2 is a possible D gene (6 bases). Trimming shortened V by 5 bases and J by 0 bases, and 9 bases separated the two germline ends. Germline V CDR1 and CDR2: SGHTA, FQGNSA. CDR3 length: 14 residues.

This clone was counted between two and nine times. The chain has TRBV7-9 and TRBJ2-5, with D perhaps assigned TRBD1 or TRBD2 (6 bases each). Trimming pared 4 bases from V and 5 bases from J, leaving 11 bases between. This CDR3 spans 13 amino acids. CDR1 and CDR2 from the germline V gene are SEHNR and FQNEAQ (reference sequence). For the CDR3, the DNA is TGTGCCAGCAGCTATGGGGGGCAGGAGACCCAGTACTTC. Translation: CASSYGGQETQYF.

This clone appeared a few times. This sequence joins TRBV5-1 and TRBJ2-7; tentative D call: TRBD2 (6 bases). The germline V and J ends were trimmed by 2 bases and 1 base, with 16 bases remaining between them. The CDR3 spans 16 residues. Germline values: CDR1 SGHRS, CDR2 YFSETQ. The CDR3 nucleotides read TGCGCCAGCAGCTTAAACGTAGCGGAAACTTCCTACGAGCAGTACTTC. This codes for CASSLNVAETSYEQYF.

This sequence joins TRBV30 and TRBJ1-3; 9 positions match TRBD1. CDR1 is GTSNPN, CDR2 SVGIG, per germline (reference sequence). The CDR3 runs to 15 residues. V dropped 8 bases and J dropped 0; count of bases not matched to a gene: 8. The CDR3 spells CAGNRGPYSGNTIYF. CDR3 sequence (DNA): TGTGCCGGAAACAGGGGGCCGTACTCTGGAAACACCATATATTTT. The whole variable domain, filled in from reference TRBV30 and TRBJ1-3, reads SQTIHQWPATLVQPVGSPLSLECTVEGTSNPNLYWYRQAAGRGLQLLFYSVGIGQISSEVPQNLSASRPQDRQFILSSKKLLLSDSGFYLCAGNRGPYSGNTIYFGEGSWLTVV.

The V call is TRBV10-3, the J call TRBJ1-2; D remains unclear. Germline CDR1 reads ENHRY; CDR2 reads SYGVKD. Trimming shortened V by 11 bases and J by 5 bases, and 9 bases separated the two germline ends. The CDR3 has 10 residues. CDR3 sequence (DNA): TGTGCCGCTCGAGAGTATGGCTACACCTTC. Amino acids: CAAREYGYTF.